The 21 T cell receptor beta chains listed next were all sequenced from one sample in a study of CD8 T cells in Susac syndrome. cDNA came from about 0.51 to 1 ug RNA primed by random hexamers. TCRdb used MiXCR to reprocess the immunoSEQ multiplex PCR reads, holding one entry per CDR3 protein. The data hold around 71,000 distinct CDR3 sequences, with 93% observed a single time. Sequenced sample: CD4+ T cells from PBMCs. Every receptor here comes from a human donor with Susac syndrome.

The rearrangement links TRBV7-2 to TRBJ1-5; perhaps TRBD1 as D (5 bases). The V end was cut by 5 bases, the J end by 4 bases, with 12 bases between. The CDR3 spans 14 residues. Germline V lookup: CDR1 SGHTA, CDR2 FQGNSA. The CDR3 DNA reads as TGTGCCAGCAGCCCAGGGTTGGGGAATCAGCCCCAGCATTTT. It specifies CASSPGLGNQPQHF.

The chain couples TRBV5-1 to TRBJ2-7; D might be TRBD2 (6 bases). The V end was cut by 2 bases, the J end by 5 bases, with 14 bases between. Germline values: CDR1 SGHRS, CDR2 YFSETQ. The CDR3 spans 14 residues. The CDR3 protein is CASSFTGGSNEQYF. The CDR3 DNA reads TGCGCCAGCAGCTTCACCGGGGGAAGCAACGAGCAGTACTTC.

The chain carries TRBV30 and TRBJ1-1, with a possible D match to TRBD1 (5 bases). Trimming cost V 2 bases and J 7 bases, with 26 bases left between them. Germline CDR1 GTSNPN, CDR2 SVGIG (reference sequence). The CDR3 length is 17 residues. CDR3 bases: TGTGCCTGGAGTCGTGCGCGATTATTCAGGGAAGGGAGTGAAGCTTTCTTT. Translating it yields CAWSRARLFREGSEAFF.

V usage is TRBV19 and J usage is TRBJ1-5, with unresolved D. V lost 2 bases to trimming and J lost 3 bases, with 11 bases between them. Germline lookup yields CDR1 LNHDA and CDR2 SQIVND (reference sequence). This CDR3 comprises 15 residues. The CDR3 DNA sequence: TGTGCCAGTAGTATAACACCAGTTTTCAATCAGCCCCAGCATTTT. Encoded protein: CASSITPVFNQPQHF.

The chain links TRBV2 to TRBJ1-5; D remains ambiguous. CDR3 size: 15 residues. CDR1 and CDR2 (germline): SNHLY, FYNNEI. The ends were cut back, 7 bases at V and 2 bases at J, with 15 bases in the middle. DNA for the CDR3: TGTGCCAGCATGGACCCTTATGTGGGCAATCAGCCCCAGCATTTT. Translation gives CASMDPYVGNQPQHF.

The chain links TRBV6-2 or TRBV6-3 to TRBJ2-1; no clear D gene. V lost 6 bases, J lost 3 bases, and 15 bases lay in between. The V gene's germline CDR1 is MNHEY and CDR2 SVGEGT. This CDR3 comprises 15 residues. In DNA, the CDR3 is TGTGCCAGCAGACCCTCCGGACCAGACTACAATGAGCAGTTCTTC. Amino acid sequence: CASRPSGPDYNEQFF.

The chain carries TRBV7-9 and TRBJ2-7; D might be TRBD1 or TRBD2, each matching 5 bases. Deletions cut 0 bases from V and 2 bases from J, with 14 bases between. The length of the CDR3 is 16 residues. Germline CDR1 SEHNR, CDR2 FQNEAQ (reference sequence). The CDR3 DNA follows: TGTGCCAGCAGCTTAGCATACGGGACGGGCACCTACGAGCAGTACTTC. Its translation is CASSLAYGTGTYEQYF.

The chain has TRBV11-3 and TRBJ2-7; TRBD2 aligns across 9 bases. Germline CDR1 is SGHNT and CDR2 is YENEEA. Trimming took 6 bases from V and 4 from J; bases not matched to a gene: 10. The CDR3 has 15 amino acids. CDR3 sequence reads: CASRASGAGRYEQYF. Written as DNA, the CDR3 is TGTGCCAGCAGGGCTAGCGGGGCGGGTCGATACGAGCAGTACTTC.

This clonotype was detected a few times. V and J are TRBV6-2 or TRBV6-3 and TRBJ2-7; D not certain. Germline V gene data show CDR1 as MNHEY and CDR2 as SVGEGT. Deletions cut 6 bases from V and 6 bases from J, with 12 bases between. This CDR3 spans 12 amino acids. As DNA, the CDR3 is TGTGCCAGCAGACACGAGGTATCCGAGCAGTACTTC. Translating gives CASRHEVSEQYF.

V and J are TRBV5-1 and TRBJ2-4; D is perhaps TRBD2 (6 bases). The V end lost 5 bases, the J end lost 7 bases, and 16 bases lay between the germline ends. From germline, CDR1 is SGHRS and CDR2 YFSETQ. The CDR3 covers 14 residues. CDR3 DNA: TGCGCCAGCAGTTCTGGGAGGATTCTGAACATTCAGTACTTC. Its translation: CASSSGRILNIQYF.

The rearrangement uses TRBV7-2 and TRBJ1-1; no firm D call. Trimming pared 0 bases from V and 4 bases from J, leaving 9 bases between. Germline loops: CDR1 SGHTA, CDR2 FQGNSA. The CDR3 is made up of 14 amino acids. The CDR3 coding sequence is TGTGCCAGCAGCTTAGCGTCGGGAGTCACTGAAGCTTTCTTT. This gives the protein CASSLASGVTEAFF.

This chain links TRBV7-8 with TRBJ2-3; D not certain. The ends were cut back, 1 base at V and 2 bases at J, with 7 bases in the middle. CDR1 SGHVS and CDR2 FQNEAQ come from the germline V gene. The CDR3 contains 14 residues. Here the CDR3 reads CASSLGRNTDTQYF. The CDR3 nucleotides read TGTGCCAGCAGCTTAGGTAGGAACACAGATACGCAGTATTTT.

The genes are TRBV12-3 or TRBV12-4 and TRBJ2-1; the D gene is possibly TRBD2 (5 bases). This CDR3 comprises 15 residues. V lost 1 base and J 0 bases, leaving 7 bases between the germline ends. The DNA for the CDR3 is TGTGCCAGCAGTTTAGGGACTGGCTCCTACAATGAGCAGTTCTTC. Protein: CASSLGTGSYNEQFF.

The V and J genes are TRBV5-1 and TRBJ2-3, with D hard to call. Per germline, CDR1 SGHRS and CDR2 YFSETQ. This CDR3 is 18 amino acids long. With 3 bases removed from V and 1 base from J, the gap between germline ends came to 21 bases. The CDR3 is CASSSTPVGSQGTDTQYF. CDR3 coding DNA: TGCGCCAGCAGCTCGACTCCGGTCGGTAGTCAGGGCACAGATACGCAGTATTTT. Combining the CDR3 with reference TRBV5-1 and TRBJ2-3 gives the whole variable domain KAGVTQTPRYLIKTRGQQVTLSCSPISGHRSVSWYQQTPGQGLQFLFEYFSETQRNKGNFPGRFSGRQFSNSRSEMNVSTLELGDSALYLCASSSTPVGSQGTDTQYFGPGTRLTVL.

The chain uses TRBV7-2 and TRBJ2-7; a possible D gene is TRBD1 (5 bases). Trimming removed 2 bases from V and 0 bases from J, with 8 bases in between. CDR3 size: 14 residues. CDR1 SGHTA and CDR2 FQGNSA come from the germline V gene. CDR3 bases: TGTGCCAGCAGCTTATACGACAGCTCCTACGAGCAGTACTTC. Amino acid sequence: CASSLYDSSYEQYF.

This clonotype was seen only once. The rearrangement links TRBV20-1 to TRBJ2-3; a weak D match, TRBD1 (6 bases). The germline CDR1 and CDR2 sequences are DFQATT and SNEGSKA (reference sequence). The CDR3 has 12 amino acids. The CDR3 loop reads CSTPQGTDTQYF. The CDR3 DNA is TGCAGCACGCCCCAGGGGACAGATACGCAGTATTTT.

The chain links TRBV5-4 to TRBJ2-3, with 10 bases aligning to TRBD2. The CDR3 sequence is 17 residues long. Looked up from germline, CDR1 is SGHNT and CDR2 is YYREEE (reference sequence). The V and J ends lost 1 base and 6 bases, in that order; junction bases with no gene match: 11. The DNA for the CDR3 is TGTGCCAGCAGCTTGTTAGTATCGAGCGGGGGGGGCGATACGCAGTATTTT. This encodes CASSLLVSSGGGDTQYF.

The chain carries TRBV19 and TRBJ2-3; 14 bases are a match to TRBD2. Germline V lookup: CDR1 LNHDA, CDR2 SQIVND (reference sequence). The CDR3 is 18 amino acids. V was clipped by 1 base and J by 3 bases; unmatched bases: 6. The CDR3 is CASSIGGLAGGGTDTQYF. CDR3 coding DNA: TGTGCCAGTAGTATAGGTGGACTAGCGGGGGGTGGGACAGATACGCAGTATTTT.

The chain is built from TRBV7-2 and TRBJ2-5; tentatively, D is TRBD2 (5 bases). The germline V and J ends were trimmed by 4 bases and 5 bases, with 17 bases remaining between them. The V gene's germline CDR1 is SGHTA and CDR2 FQGNSA. There are 15 residues in the CDR3. The CDR3 DNA reads TGTGCCAGCAGCTCCCGAGTACTAGGGTGGGAGACCCAGTACTTC. Its protein is CASSSRVLGWETQYF.

The chain is built from TRBV7-2 and TRBJ2-5; D is unresolved. V was pared by 3 bases and J by 6 bases, with 5 bases between. From germline, CDR1 is SGHTA and CDR2 FQGNSA. The CDR3 has 11 amino acids. CDR3 residues: CASSLRKTQYF. The CDR3 DNA follows: TGTGCCAGCAGCTTGAGAAAGACCCAGTACTTC.

This rearrangement joins TRBV28 to TRBJ1-1; weak D call: TRBD1 (6 bases). The CDR3 consists of 13 residues. CDR1 MDHEN and CDR2 SYDVKM come from the germline V gene. V lost 7 bases to trimming and J lost 10 bases, with 19 bases between them. CDR3 region: CASTLWTDSGAFF. CDR3 DNA: TGTGCCAGCACCTTATGGACAGATTCTGGAGCTTTCTTT.